Below are 9 T cell receptor beta chains sequenced from a single sample in a study of early T cells in non-severe SARS-CoV-2 infection. TCRdb ran MiXCR on the 5' RACE reads and lists one entry per CDR3 protein. The sample has about 56,000 distinct CDR3 sequences; around 15% are singletons. This material consisted of whole blood, taken at baseline. These receptors all stem from an adult who was a healthcare worker with PCR-confirmed SARS-CoV-2 infection or an uninfected control (not recorded which).

CDR3 in amino acids: CSVERSNEQFF. The CDR3 DNA sequence: TGCAGCGTTGAGAGGAGCAATGAGCAGTTCTTC. The chain joins TRBV29-1 to TRBJ2-1; D is ambiguous. This CDR3 spans 11 amino acids. Trimming removed 3 bases from V and 6 bases from J, with 6 bases in between. CDR1 is SQVTM, CDR2 ANQGSEA, per germline.

This clonotype was recorded at least ten times. The chain employs TRBV20-1 and TRBJ2-3; 13 positions match TRBD2. The CDR3 has 17 residues. CDR1 is DFQATT and CDR2 is SNEGSKA in the germline V gene (reference sequence). J lost 4 bases, V lost 5 bases, and 12 bases had no gene match. This CDR3 is CSAAGTSGVGLADTQYF. CDR3 sequence (DNA): TGCAGTGCTGCCGGGACTAGCGGGGTCGGTTTAGCAGATACGCAGTATTTT.

The V and J genes are TRBV4-1 and TRBJ2-7, with D tentatively TRBD1 (5 bases). V was clipped by 0 bases and J by 2 bases, with 11 bases between them. This CDR3 is 15 amino acids long. CDR1 and CDR2 from the germline V gene are MGHRA and YSYEKL. CDR3 region: CASSQEAGLAYEQYF. CDR3 sequence (DNA): TGCGCCAGCAGCCAAGAAGCAGGGCTGGCCTACGAGCAGTACTTC.

This clonotype was observed many times. V usage is TRBV28 and J usage is TRBJ1-1; tentatively, D is TRBD1 (5 bases). The CDR3 is made up of 14 amino acids. Germline V gene lookup returns CDR1 MDHEN and CDR2 SYDVKM. With 6 bases removed from V and 5 bases from J, the gap between germline ends came to 16 bases. The DNA of the CDR3 is TGTGCCAGCAGCCACCCCGCGCGGGGGACTGAAGCTTTCTTT. Translated, it gives CASSHPARGTEAFF.

This clonotype showed up just a few times. In DNA, the CDR3 is TGTGCCAGCAACAAACTGACAGGGGAGGACACCATATATTTT. Translated, it gives CASNKLTGEDTIYF. V and J are TRBV7-8 and TRBJ1-3; 8 positions agree with TRBD1. The length of the CDR3 is 14 residues. The germline CDR1 and CDR2 sequences are SGHVS and FQNEAQ. V trimming: 7 bases; J trimming: 8 bases; junction bases outside the gene matches: 10.

V is TRBV11-2 and J is TRBJ1-4; 8 positions agree with TRBD1. Germline lookup yields CDR1 SGHAT and CDR2 FQNNGV. V lost 5 bases, J lost 8 bases, and 10 bases stayed unmatched. The CDR3 runs 15 residues. The CDR3, as DNA: TGTGCCAGCAGCCTGTCTCAGGGGGCTTACGAAAAACTGTTTTTT. Translation gives CASSLSQGAYEKLFF.

This clonotype was detected a few times. The chain has TRBV29-1 and TRBJ2-1, with D hard to call. Per germline, CDR1 SQVTM and CDR2 ANQGSEA. CDR3 length equals 12 residues. The CDR3 DNA follows: TGCAGTGTAAGTCCGGAATACAATGAGCAGTTCTTC. It translates to CSVSPEYNEQFF.

The rearrangement links TRBV3-1 to TRBJ2-7; D not resolved. The CDR3 is 14 amino acids. Germline V gives CDR1 LGHDT, CDR2 YNNKEL (reference sequence). V was trimmed by 3 bases and J by 6 bases, leaving 15 bases between them. The CDR3, as DNA: TGTGCCAGCAGCCAGGATTTCCCCTTGGGCGAGCAGTACTTC. It translates to CASSQDFPLGEQYF.

This clonotype was counted many times. V usage is TRBV20-1 and J usage is TRBJ2-3; 13 bases map to TRBD2. The CDR3 is 15 amino acids. Germline loops: CDR1 DFQATT, CDR2 SNEGSKA (reference sequence). V gave up 6 bases and J gave up 3 bases; unmatched junction bases: 6. The CDR3 sequence is CSATGLAGATDTQYF. In DNA form, the CDR3 reads TGCAGTGCCACAGGACTAGCGGGGGCTACAGATACGCAGTATTTT.